The present T cell receptor (beta chain) was sequenced within a study of shared clonotypes between healthy human individuals. Generated by immunoSEQ multiplex PCR, the TCRdb table keeps only in-frame clones and is missing some. The profile shows about 520,000 clones, roughly 80% of them singletons. Germline assignment: CDR1 GTSNPN and CDR2 SVGIG (reference sequence). Trimming removed 2 bases from V and 8 bases from J, with 10 bases in between. The CDR3 runs to 11 residues. The V gene is TRBV30, the J gene TRBJ2-7, with D uncertain. The sample consisted of PBMCs. This sequence was found in a woman in her thirties or forties in good health. Some clones in this sample may be carry-over from other donors' samples. CDR3 DNA: TGTGCCTGGAGTAATACCCCTAAGCAGTACTTC. This codes for CAWSNTPKQYF.